The following is a TCR beta chain sequence with its context. This clonotype was observed many times. Its antigen target is currently unknown. Per-base qualities were not stored, and no clone one base away is much larger. The time point label corresponds to: patch test 2, 6 weeks after DPC sensitization. In the paper's terms, the treatment or condition label means: therapeutic diphenylcyclopropenone sensitization with weekly scalp DPC. At every patch-test visit, the blood draw took place before the patch test was put on. To be eligible, patients had to be aged 18 to 70, diagnosed with alopecia and judged suitable for DPC therapy, while pregnant patients were excluded. Unfractionated whole blood was collected in Tempus Blood RNA tubes, and total RNA was extracted from that blood. From the germline V gene, CDR1 is MNHEY and CDR2 is SVGAGI. V is shortened by 0 bases, J by 8 bases, and the region joining them spans 4 bases. The CDR3 measures 12 amino acids from cysteine to phenylalanine. Only the CDR3 region is kept as DNA, spanning 36 bases read in frame from base 1.

Library method: RACE. Sequenced on a NextSeq 500. Library preparation attached unique molecular identifiers to individual cDNA molecules for quantitative, reproducible TCR counting. For every blood RNA sample, sequencing covered both the TCR alpha and TCR beta chains. The study's own analysis went as follows. The median number of TCRs per sample was around 100,000, ranging from roughly 23,224 to 690,600. The Decombinator software suite was used to annotate the V, J and CDR3 of the TCR reads. To make PS versus PT1 abundance plots, every sample was subsampled to the same number of TCRs (28,000). TCRs were defined as expanded if absent before sensitization and observed at least eight times at the 2-week time point. TCRdb reran the public reads through fastp at Q25 and MiXCR, keeping productive beta chains. Merged by CDR3 protein, the rows form single entries marked with the most common genes and DNA. The V and J calls follow TCRdb's processing rather than the paper's. The sample profile shows 84,000 or so distinct CDR3 sequences; 10% of them were found once. The ten largest make up 2.5% of the sample.

The data belong to a study of human T cells and chemical hapten exposure (dated by TCRdb to the early 2020s). Regarding the complete study: For sensitization, 2% DPC in acetone was applied to a roughly 2 cm by roughly 2 cm area of upper inner arm skin. Patients additionally received weekly therapeutic DPC doses to the scalp throughout the approximately 25-week study period. Patch testing was performed on the upper back with Finn chambers containing 0.01% DPC, and the patch tests were scored after 6 days according to International Contact Dermatitis Research Group standards. The mostly female patient cohort included alopecia areata with under or over 50% scalp involvement, alopecia totalis and alopecia universalis. Libraries were combined into a pool for sequencing, and differences in TCR yield between samples came mainly from small differences in library volumes within the pool. Peripheral blood TCR repertoire changes were tracked in vivo in alopecia patients during primary and secondary sensitization to the hapten diphenylcyclopropenone (DPC). Blood samples were taken from patients before sensitization (week 0) and at 2, 6 and about 24 weeks after DPC sensitization. Blood for TCR sequencing was provided by twenty-nine alopecia patients at one to four time points (pre-sensitization, 2, 6 and 24 weeks). Beyond this particular receptor, the publication reports: Because every patient had alopecia, a presumed autoimmune disease, the patients' immune response might differ from that of healthy individuals. No change with DPC sensitization was found in the number of TCRs above 1 in 1000 frequency, and no evidence of global repertoire structure alterations was found. After repeated subsampling, the strength of the expansion versus patch-test correlation and the threshold at which it became significant changed. Expanded TCRs formed significantly more large CDR3 similarity clusters than pre-sensitization or healthy control sets, consistent with antigen-driven responses. The number of PT1 expanded TCRs positively correlated with patch test score, significant at thresholds 8, 16 and 32 but not 4.

The TCR comes from a woman in her 30s with alopecia areata. Some clones in this sample may be carry-over from other donors' samples. The material sequenced was whole blood, taken in connection with sensitization to the hapten diphenylcyclopropenone (DPC). This sequence uses TRBV6-5 and TRBJ1-4, with the D gene uncertain. The sequence in DNA is TGTGCCAGCAGTTACTCGACGGAAAAACTGTTTTTT. Translated, this is CASSYSTEKLFF.